This T cell receptor (beta chain) was obtained from a study of control samples from healthy donors and cancer patients. The germline CDR1 and CDR2 sequences are LNHNV and YYDKDF (reference sequence). The CDR3 extends over 16 amino acids. V lost 7 bases, J lost 1 base, and 19 bases lay in between. Sequencing used immunoSEQ multiplex PCR; TCRdb keeps in-frame clones, though not all of them. The sample lists some 97,000 clones; 87% were seen once. The chain is built from TRBV15 and TRBJ1-2, with a tentative D call TRBD1 (6 bases). The TCR comes from a woman in her forties or fifties in good health. Material for sequencing was blood. The CDR3 nucleotides are TGTGCCACCACCCCAGGGACAAATCCTTATAACTATGGCTACACCTTC. Amino acids: CATTPGTNPYNYGYTF.